A selection of T cell receptor beta chains follows, all from one sample in a study of neurological immune-mediated disorders. TCRdb redid the calling of the 5' RACE reads with MiXCR, one entry per CDR3 protein. Here the sample spans about 70,000 distinct CDR3 sequences, roughly 5% being singletons. The sample taken for sequencing was PBMCs. Receptor source: a human donor with multiple sclerosis. The donor label of this sample is uncertain. CDR3s include the opening cysteine and the closing phenylalanine or tryptophan. A D gene is named only where the DNA matches it firmly. Clone size is given for some rows only: seen once, a few or many times, or a class if the clone is expanded.

J	D	size	V	CDR3	DNA
TRBJ2-7	TRBD1	many	TRBV13	CASSWATGTGLEQYF	TGTGCCAGCAGCTGGGCTACCGGGACAGGCCTCGAGCAGTACTTC
TRBJ2-2	TRBD1	many	TRBV5-1	CASSLRDRVNTGELFF	TGCGCCAGCAGCTTGAGGGACAGGGTGAACACCGGGGAGCTGTTTTTT
TRBJ1-2	NA	NA	TRBV29-1	CSVEDPLLRGGYTF	TGCAGCGTTGAAGATCCCCTCTTGAGAGGTGGCTACACCTTC
TRBJ2-3	TRBD2	many	TRBV5-1	CASKEWGGTDTQYF	TGCGCCAGCAAGGAATGGGGGGGGACAGATACGCAGTATTTT
TRBJ1-5	TRBD1	once	TRBV6-1	CLSRGTLNQPQHF	TGTCTCAGCAGGGGGACCCTCAATCAGCCCCAGCATTTT
TRBJ1-1	NA	many	TRBV20-1	CSAMGRLNTEAFF	TGCAGTGCGATGGGACGCCTGAACACTGAAGCTTTCTTT
TRBJ2-3	NA	many	TRBV2	CASGVADTQYF	TGTGCCAGCGGGGTGGCAGATACGCAGTATTTT
TRBJ1-3	NA	few	TRBV20-1	CSVHRPAGNTIYF	TGCAGTGTCCACCGTCCGGCCGGAAACACCATATATTTT
TRBJ1-6	NA	many	TRBV25-1	CASRVGESPLHF	TGTGCCAGCAGGGTGGGAGAATCACCCCTCCACTTT
TRBJ1-3	NA	NA	TRBV13	CASSLGLAGSDSGNTIYF	TGTGCCAGCAGCTTAGGCCTAGCAGGGTCCGACTCTGGAAACACCATATATTTT
TRBJ2-5	TRBD2	many	TRBV5-1	CASSLGTIAGASQETQYF	TGCGCCAGCAGCTTGGGGACCATAGCGGGGGCCTCCCAAGAGACCCAGTACTTC
TRBJ2-3	NA	many	TRBV4-2	CASSQVLVDTQYF	TGTGCCAGCAGCCAAGTGCTTGTTGATACGCAGTATTTT
TRBJ2-7	TRBD1	many	TRBV5-1	CASSFADRSYEQYF	TGCGCCAGCAGCTTCGCGGACAGGTCCTACGAGCAGTACTTC
TRBJ1-1	NA	NA	TRBV11-2	CASSLVVTTEAFF	TGTGCCAGCAGCTTAGTGGTCACGACTGAAGCTTTCTTT
TRBJ2-1	NA	many	TRBV5-6	CASSFLLQVNEQFF	TGTGCCAGCAGCTTCTTACTACAGGTTAATGAGCAGTTCTTC
TRBJ2-3	NA	many	TRBV7-2	CASSLNRVSTDTQYF	TGTGCCAGCAGCTTAAACAGGGTGAGCACAGATACGCAGTATTTT
TRBJ1-2	NA	many	TRBV20-1	CSARDIRAGYGYTF	TGCAGTGCTAGGGACATTCGGGCTGGCTATGGCTACACCTTC
TRBJ1-2	NA	many	TRBV6-6	CASSYSMSDNYGYTF	TGTGCCAGCAGTTACTCGATGTCAGATAACTATGGCTACACCTTC
TRBJ2-3	TRBD2	many	TRBV9	CASSVASGGADTQYF	TGTGCCAGCAGCGTGGCTAGCGGGGGAGCAGATACGCAGTATTTT
TRBJ2-2	NA	many	TRBV5-1	CASSFNREAKTGELFF	TGCGCCAGCAGCTTTAACAGGGAAGCGAAAACCGGGGAGCTGTTTTTT
TRBJ2-6	NA	many	TRBV5-1	CASSLLASGANVLTF	TGCGCCAGCAGCTTGTTGGCCTCTGGGGCCAACGTCCTGACTTTC
TRBJ1-5	NA	many	TRBV29-1	CSVAQDRGQPQHF	TGCAGCGTTGCCCAGGATCGGGGTCAGCCCCAGCATTTT
TRBJ1-1	NA	many	TRBV5-1	CASSGDGYTEAFF	TGCGCCAGCAGCGGGGACGGCTACACTGAAGCTTTCTTT
TRBJ2-3	NA	many	TRBV29-1	CSVGPWGERVTDTQYF	TGCAGCGTGGGCCCGTGGGGGGAGAGGGTCACAGATACGCAGTATTTT
TRBJ2-7	TRBD1	many	TRBV20-1	CSATPDRTYYEQYF	TGCAGTGCTACCCCGGACAGGACTTACTACGAGCAGTACTTC
TRBJ2-5	TRBD1	many	TRBV7-9	CASSHGQEEETQYF	TGTGCCAGCAGCCACGGACAGGAGGAAGAGACCCAGTACTTC
TRBJ2-1	NA	many	TRBV6-5	CASSRALPRAHEQFF	TGTGCCAGCAGCAGAGCCCTCCCCCGGGCCCATGAGCAGTTCTTC
TRBJ2-7	TRBD2	many	TRBV10-3	CAISESTGTTAYEQYF	TGTGCCATCAGTGAGAGTACCGGGACTACCGCCTACGAGCAGTACTTC
TRBJ1-1	NA	few	TRBV5-1	CASSLGGAGEAFF	TGCGCCAGCAGCTTGGGGGGCGCGGGTGAAGCTTTCTTT
TRBJ2-3	TRBD2	many	TRBV20-1	CSARDLAVTDTQYF	TGCAGTGCTAGAGATCTAGCGGTAACAGATACGCAGTATTTT
TRBJ1-5	NA	many	TRBV12-3/TRBV12-4	CASRSSGKLNQPQHF	TGTGCCAGCAGGTCCTCAGGGAAACTTAATCAGCCCCAGCATTTT
TRBJ2-7	NA	many	TRBV5-1	CASSLDSNSYEQYF	TGCGCCAGCAGCTTGGACAGCAACTCCTACGAGCAGTACTTC
TRBJ2-7	TRBD1	NA	TRBV19	CASTPGQGVSYEQYF	TGTGCCAGTACCCCGGGACAGGGGGTGTCCTACGAGCAGTACTTC
TRBJ1-2	TRBD1	many	TRBV5-1	CASSLDRGNYGYTF	TGCGCCAGCAGCTTGGACAGGGGAAACTATGGCTACACCTTC
TRBJ2-1	NA	many	TRBV20-1	CSARQSGNEQFF	TGCAGTGCTAGACAGAGCGGGAATGAGCAGTTCTTC
TRBJ2-5	NA	many	TRBV7-2	CASSLGHSRTQYF	TGTGCCAGCAGCTTGGGACACTCACGGACCCAGTACTTC
TRBJ1-5	NA	many	TRBV7-8	CASSLSVTSNQPQHF	TGTGCCAGCAGCTTAAGTGTTACTAGCAATCAGCCCCAGCATTTT